The next 3 T cell receptor beta chains were all read from a single sample in a study of blood T cell repertoires in COVID-19. This table comes from immunoSEQ multiplex PCR, and its TCRdb copy is limited to in-frame clones, with some not included. The sample records 200,000 to 300,000 clones, approximately 86% being singletons. The sequenced sample was peripheral blood. These receptors were obtained from a woman aged 55-75 years with COVID-19, enrolled during active disease.

The chain is built from TRBV28 and TRBJ1-2; TRBD1 aligns across 9 bases. This CDR3 is 15 amino acids long. The germline gives CDR1 MDHEN, CDR2 SYDVKM. The V gene end was trimmed by 4 bases and the J gene end by 7 bases; junction bases not matched to a gene: 10. The CDR3 sequence: CASSSSWTGAGGYTF. The CDR3 DNA reads TGTGCCAGCAGTTCGTCCTGGACAGGGGCGGGTGGCTACACCTTC.

The rearrangement joins TRBV24-1 to TRBJ2-5, with D perhaps TRBD1 (5 bases). The CDR3 covers 15 residues. Trimming cost V 3 bases and J 2 bases, with 12 bases left between them. Germline loops: CDR1 KGHDR, CDR2 SFDVKD. The CDR3 loop reads CATSDRRPGQETQYF. As DNA, the CDR3 is TGTGCCACCAGTGATAGGCGACCAGGGCAAGAGACCCAGTACTTC.

This sequence joins TRBV5-6 and TRBJ1-2; 11 positions agree with TRBD1. The CDR3 spans 16 residues. The trim removed 4 bases at V and 0 bases at J, leaving 5 bases unmatched. Germline V gene lookup returns CDR1 SGHDT and CDR2 YYEEEE. The CDR3 region is CASSLDRGRPNYGYTF. In DNA form, the CDR3 reads TGTGCCAGCAGCCTGGACAGGGGGCGTCCTAACTATGGCTACACCTTC.